This TCR beta chain is drawn from a study of CD8 T cells in Susac syndrome. The germline V gene encodes CDR1 SNHLY and CDR2 FYNNEI. V lost 2 bases, J lost 1 base, and 2 bases stayed unmatched. The CDR3 loop spans 15 amino acids. Reverse transcription of about 0.5 to 1 ug RNA was carried out with random hexamers. TCRdb used MiXCR to reprocess the immunoSEQ multiplex PCR reads, holding one entry per CDR3 protein. The sample yields 150,000 to 200,000 distinct CDR3 sequences, 93% seen once. The sequence derives from a human donor with multiple sclerosis. Sequenced: CD4+ T cells from PBMCs. V usage is TRBV2 and J usage is TRBJ2-1, with TRBD1 identical over 7 bases. In nucleotides, the CDR3 is TGTGCCAGCAGTGAAAGGGGGCAATCCTACAATGAGCAGTTCTTC. This gives the protein CASSERGQSYNEQFF.